This record looks at one T cell receptor (beta chain) sequence and its context. What it recognizes is unknown. Repertoires were sampled repeatedly during chemoradiotherapy. Generated by immunoSEQ multiplex PCR, the TCRdb table keeps only in-frame clones and is missing some. The table has about 7,000 clones, about three quarters seen once. These data are taken from a study of chemoradiotherapy in HPV16-positive cancers. Points from the study as a whole: Candidate HPV-specific clones and E7-related TCR motifs grew in tumor during treatment. Functional assays defining HPV-specific T cells used only two HPV16-positive patients.

V dropped 5 bases and J dropped 5 bases, with 18 bases sitting between them. Looked up from germline, CDR1 is SGHTA and CDR2 is FQGNSA. The CDR3 consists of 15 residues. The rearrangement uses TRBV7-2 and TRBJ1-2, with a possible D match to TRBD1 (5 bases). The receptor was isolated from a human donor with HPV-associated anogenital cancer. The specimen was obtained from a patient who underwent chemoradiotherapy. CDR3 DNA: TGTGCCAGCAGCGCCGGGGGGAGGGGAGAGTATGGCTACACCTTC. It codes for CASSAGGRGEYGYTF.